This T cell receptor beta chain was retrieved from a study of vaccination and CD4 T cells after COVID-19. General observations from the study: In convalescent patients, a median about 86% of post-vaccine SARS-CoV-2-reactive clones appeared only after vaccination. Convalescent patients had 304 of 307 vaccine-specific clones showing spike mono-reactivity.

Cultured CD4+ T cells had their DNA profiled by the Oncomine TCR Beta short-read assay. TCRdb processed the PCR reads anew with MiXCR; each CDR3 protein has one entry. This table has about 12,000 distinct CDR3 sequences, roughly 32% appearing once. The germline CDR1 and CDR2 sequences are LNHDA and SQIVND (reference sequence). The CDR3 runs 15 residues. Trimming stripped 3 bases from V and 9 bases from J, with 18 bases between. In the case of this clonotype: The antigen is not known.

The treatment is: roughly 11-day PBMC culture with coronavirus spike peptide pools or control peptides (ViraFEST assay). Peptide pool stimulation in ViraFEST expanded antigen-specific T cells, whose TCRs were then sequenced. Positive PCR dates covered March to December 2020, before US Alpha, Beta and Delta variants. This TCR was sampled from a human donor with COVID-19. This chain joins TRBV19 and TRBJ1-5, with unresolved D. Sequencing was carried out using cultured CD4+ T cells from blood. CDR3 coding DNA: TGTGCCAGTAGTATCCGGACGACAACGGGAGGGCCCCAGCATTTT. Amino acids: CASSIRTTTGGPQHF.